One sample yielded the 17 T cell receptor beta chains listed below, sequenced in a study of CD8 T cells in ankylosing spondylitis. TCRdb independently ran MiXCR on the 5' RACE reads; one entry per CDR3 protein. Found here are 340,000 or so distinct CDR3 sequences, about 15% of them singletons; the top ten hold around 0.99%. The sequenced sample consisted of blood, either unsorted or a sorted T cell fraction (not recorded which). These receptor sequences come from a male donor with ankylosing spondylitis or in good health (not recorded which).

The sample holds many counts of this clonotype. The J gene is TRBJ2-1, the V gene TRBV5-1, with 7 bases aligning to TRBD2. There are 15 residues in the CDR3. The junction had 7 bases not matched to a gene; V was cut back by 0 bases and J by 7 bases. Germline values: CDR1 SGHRS, CDR2 YFSETQ. The CDR3 loop reads CASSLVAGVSNEQFF. As DNA, the CDR3 is TGCGCCAGCAGCTTGGTGGCGGGAGTAAGTAATGAGCAGTTCTTC.

The rearrangement uses TRBV27 and TRBJ1-5; 8 bases are shared with TRBD1. In germline, CDR1 is MNHEY, CDR2 SMNVEV (reference sequence). V shed 0 bases, J shed 7 bases, and the junction held 5 bases outside the gene matches. CDR3 length: 15 amino acids. The CDR3 bases are TGTGCCAGCAGTTTATCCCAGGGGGCAGGGCAGCCCCAGCATTTT. Translating gives CASSLSQGAGQPQHF.

This clonotype was seen many times. The V call is TRBV12-3 or TRBV12-4, the J call TRBJ2-1, with D hard to call. V was shortened by 6 bases and J by 11 bases, with 14 bases between the two germline ends. The CDR3 has 12 residues. CDR3 residues: CASSRPSPQQFF. The CDR3 nucleotides read TGTGCCAGCAGCCGTCCTAGTCCCCAGCAGTTCTTC.

This chain joins TRBV10-3 and TRBJ1-3, with 10 bases lining up with TRBD1. The CDR3 consists of 15 residues. Germline lookup yields CDR1 ENHRY and CDR2 SYGVKD. Trimming at V came to 10 bases and at J to 3 bases, leaving 9 bases not matched to a gene. This CDR3 is CATGQGERSGNTIYF. The DNA for the CDR3 is TGTGCCACCGGACAGGGGGAACGAAGTGGAAACACCATATATTTT.

The chain couples TRBV10-3 to TRBJ2-7; TRBD2 matches at 9 bases. In germline, CDR1 is ENHRY, CDR2 SYGVKD. Germline trimming cut 2 bases from V and 4 bases from J; bases unmatched to any gene: 6. CDR3 length: 15 residues. The CDR3 protein is CAISEGSGSGYEQYF. The CDR3 coding sequence is TGTGCCATCAGTGAGGGTAGCGGGAGTGGGTACGAGCAGTACTTC.

The chain combines TRBV11-2 with TRBJ2-2; a weak D match, TRBD1 (6 bases). This CDR3 comprises 13 residues. V was trimmed by 10 bases and J by 1 base, leaving 10 bases between them. The germline CDR1 and CDR2 sequences are SGHAT and FQNNGV. The CDR3 region has the DNA TGTGCCACCCGGGACAAGAACACCGGGGAGCTGTTTTTT. Translated: CATRDKNTGELFF.

This clonotype was seen many times. The chain has TRBV20-1 and TRBJ1-1, with TRBD1 matching over 9 bases. CDR1 and CDR2 from the germline V gene are DFQATT and SNEGSKA (reference sequence). CDR3 length: 12 amino acids. J lost 3 bases, V lost 5 bases, and 1 base had no gene match. CDR3 DNA sequence: TGCAGTGCTCGGACAGGGGACACTGAAGCTTTCTTT. Amino acid sequence: CSARTGDTEAFF.

This clonotype was observed many times. The chain links TRBV12-3 or TRBV12-4 to TRBJ1-1, with TRBD1 matching 11 bases. The trim removed 8 bases at V and 7 bases at J, leaving 15 bases unmatched. CDR3 length: 16 amino acids. CDR3 amino acids: CASSILLGQGAVEAFF. For the CDR3, the DNA is TGTGCCAGCTCCATCTTACTCGGACAGGGGGCGGTTGAAGCTTTCTTT.

The chain carries TRBV18 and TRBJ2-3, with 13 positions matching TRBD2. Germline V gene lookup returns CDR1 KGHSH and CDR2 LQKENI. The J segment lost 1 base and the V segment lost 2 bases, leaving 6 bases of the junction unmatched. This CDR3 spans 18 amino acids. CDR3: CASSPRRTSGGGTDTQYF. The CDR3 coding sequence is TGTGCCAGCTCACCAAGACGGACTAGCGGGGGTGGCACAGATACGCAGTATTTT.

This clonotype has at least ten counts. The V gene is TRBV12-3 or TRBV12-4, the J gene TRBJ1-3; TRBD1 agrees at 9 bases. The CDR3 sequence is 14 residues long. The V gene end was trimmed by 7 bases and the J gene end by 5 bases; junction bases not matched to a gene: 6. CDR3 amino acids: CASTVDRGRNTIYF. DNA for the CDR3: TGTGCCAGCACCGTGGACAGGGGCAGAAACACCATATATTTT.

The rearrangement joins TRBV12-3 or TRBV12-4 to TRBJ2-3; 9 positions match TRBD1. This CDR3 comprises 16 residues. Trimming removed 6 bases from V and 5 bases from J; junction bases left unmatched: 12. CDR3 bases: TGTGCCAGCAGGATCACCTTTGACAGGGGGGGAGATACGCAGTATTTT. Residues: CASRITFDRGGDTQYF.

This clonotype was found many times. This sequence joins TRBV5-1 and TRBJ1-6, with D perhaps TRBD1 (6 bases). This CDR3 spans 15 amino acids. Trimming stripped 0 bases from V and 7 bases from J, with 11 bases between. Looked up from germline, CDR1 is SGHRS and CDR2 is YFSETQ. DNA of the CDR3: TGCGCCAGCAGCTTGGAGGGACACCAGAATTCACCCCTCCACTTT. It translates to CASSLEGHQNSPLHF.

The genes are TRBV24-1 and TRBJ2-1; 9 bases are a match to TRBD2. Looked up from germline, CDR1 is KGHDR and CDR2 is SFDVKD. V shed 3 bases, J shed 5 bases, and the junction held 1 base outside the gene matches. This CDR3 spans 14 amino acids. CDR3 in amino acids: CATSDLAGNNEQFF. The CDR3 nucleotides read TGTGCCACCAGTGATCTAGCGGGGAACAATGAGCAGTTCTTC.

This clonotype occurred many times. The chain is built from TRBV7-9 and TRBJ1-2; tentatively, D is TRBD1 (5 bases). Germline V gene data show CDR1 as SEHNR and CDR2 as FQNEAQ (reference sequence). The CDR3 spans 13 residues. Between the trimmed V and J ends, which lost 5 bases and 8 bases, there was a span of 15 bases. CDR3 in DNA: TGTGCCAGCAGCATCGGACAAGGAGGGGGCTACACCTTC. Translation gives CASSIGQGGGYTF.

The gene calls are TRBV5-1 and TRBJ2-5, with 13 bases matching TRBD2. This CDR3 is 17 amino acids long. V shed 1 base and J 4 bases; nucleotides not matched to a gene: 7. Germline V gene lookup returns CDR1 SGHRS and CDR2 YFSETQ. CDR3 residues: CASSLSRTSGRGETQYF. CDR3 in DNA: TGCGCCAGCAGCTTGTCCAGGACTAGCGGGAGAGGAGAGACCCAGTACTTC.

There are a few counts of this clonotype. The V call is TRBV6-5, the J call TRBJ2-7; D assignment may be TRBD1 or TRBD2 (6 bases each). There are 16 residues in the CDR3. Trimming removed 0 bases at V and 3 bases at J, with 15 bases between. Germline V gives CDR1 MNHEY, CDR2 SVGAGI. As DNA, the CDR3 is TGTGCCAGCAGTTACTCTGGGGGCGTGGGACTCTACGAGCAGTACTTC. Its translation is CASSYSGGVGLYEQYF.

Ten or more counts support this clonotype. The chain carries TRBV30 and TRBJ1-2, with unresolved D. There are 14 residues in the CDR3. Between the trimmed V and J ends, which lost 1 base and 2 bases, there was a span of 11 bases. The germline gives CDR1 GTSNPN, CDR2 SVGIG (reference sequence). The chain's CDR3 is CAWSGTLGNYGYTF. The CDR3, as DNA: TGTGCCTGGAGTGGGACCCTGGGGAACTATGGCTACACCTTC.